This record covers a single TCR beta chain. Method: immunoSEQ multiplex PCR; TCRdb's copy keeps in-frame clones and lacks some. Among about 78,000 clones listed, under 90% were seen once. This specimen belongs to a study of T cell responses to AZD1222 COVID-19 vaccine. V shed 3 bases and J shed 8 bases, with 16 bases lying between them. The CDR3 length is 14 residues. Germline loops: CDR1 SGHTA, CDR2 FQGNSA. This material consisted of peripheral blood, taken 28 days after the second AZD1222 dose. The TCR was taken from an adult who received the AZD1222 COVID-19 vaccine. The chain employs TRBV7-2 and TRBJ1-2; D is possibly TRBD1 (5 bases). The DNA of the CDR3 is TGTGCCAGCAGCTTGGCGGCAGGACAAGGCGGCTACACCTTC. Amino acid sequence: CASSLAAGQGGYTF.